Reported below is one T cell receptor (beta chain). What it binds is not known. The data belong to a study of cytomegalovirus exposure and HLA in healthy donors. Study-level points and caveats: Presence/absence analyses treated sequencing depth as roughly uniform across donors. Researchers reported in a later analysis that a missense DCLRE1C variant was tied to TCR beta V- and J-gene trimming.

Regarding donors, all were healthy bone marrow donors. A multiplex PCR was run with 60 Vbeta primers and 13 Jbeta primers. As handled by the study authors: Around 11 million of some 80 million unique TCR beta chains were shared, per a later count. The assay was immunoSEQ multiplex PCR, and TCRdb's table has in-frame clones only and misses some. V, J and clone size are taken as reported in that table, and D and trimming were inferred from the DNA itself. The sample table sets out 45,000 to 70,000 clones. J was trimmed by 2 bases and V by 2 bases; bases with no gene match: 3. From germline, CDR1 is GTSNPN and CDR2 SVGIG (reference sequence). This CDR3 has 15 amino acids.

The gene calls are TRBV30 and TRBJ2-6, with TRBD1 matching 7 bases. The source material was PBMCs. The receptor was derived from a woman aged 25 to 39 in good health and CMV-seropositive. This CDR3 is CAWSITGAGANVLTF. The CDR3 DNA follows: TGTGCCTGGAGTATAACAGGGGCTGGGGCCAACGTCCTGACTTTC.